The present T cell receptor beta chain was sequenced within a study of shared clonotypes between healthy human individuals. As for the study in general: Researchers assigned three CD4 naive, three CD4 memory, two CD8 naive and one CD8 memory plate to each donor. Whole-study findings and limits: Among donors, clonotype sharing was expected to be affected by sequencing depth.

As for this clone: Its antigen is not known.

Repertoires were generated with immunoSEQ multiplex PCR, while TCRdb's copy carries only in-frame clones and drops some. Seen here are roughly 2.5 million clones, just over 90% observed once, and the top ten hold about 0.13%. This CDR3 has 14 amino acids. The J segment lost 1 base and the V segment lost 6 bases, leaving 5 bases of the junction unmatched. Germline V CDR1 and CDR2: KGHSH, LQKENI. V is TRBV18 and J is TRBJ1-1, with 7 bases that match TRBD1. The sequence derives from a man between 18 and 29 years old in good health. The sample was naive CD4+ T cells sorted from blood. The sample's subset: CD45RA+ positively selected. CDR3 nucleotides: TGTGCCAGCTCCTCGGGACAGAAGAACACTGAAGCTTTCTTT. This encodes CASSSGQKNTEAFF.